This TCR beta chain was documented in a study of cytomegalovirus exposure and HLA in healthy donors. About this clone itself: Its antigen is currently unknown.

With 60 Vbeta and 13 Jbeta primers, the PCR was carried out. This table comes from immunoSEQ multiplex PCR, and its TCRdb copy is limited to in-frame clones, with some not included. The sample consists of 130,000 to 150,000 clones, 75% to 90% of them appearing once. The CDR3 has 15 residues. Germline V lookup: CDR1 MNHEY, CDR2 SMNVEV (reference sequence). Trimming took 0 bases from V and 6 from J; bases not matched to a gene: 4. Whole-study findings and limits: Rarity held for most TCR sequences, but there were some public TCRs that occurred in many donors.

The sequenced sample was PBMCs. The sequence was obtained from a middle-aged man in good health and CMV-seronegative. The J gene is TRBJ2-1, the V gene TRBV27; 8 bases are shared with TRBD1. CDR3 residues: CASSLSGQGRNEQFF. For the CDR3, the DNA is TGTGCCAGCAGTTTATCCGGACAGGGACGCAATGAGCAGTTCTTC.